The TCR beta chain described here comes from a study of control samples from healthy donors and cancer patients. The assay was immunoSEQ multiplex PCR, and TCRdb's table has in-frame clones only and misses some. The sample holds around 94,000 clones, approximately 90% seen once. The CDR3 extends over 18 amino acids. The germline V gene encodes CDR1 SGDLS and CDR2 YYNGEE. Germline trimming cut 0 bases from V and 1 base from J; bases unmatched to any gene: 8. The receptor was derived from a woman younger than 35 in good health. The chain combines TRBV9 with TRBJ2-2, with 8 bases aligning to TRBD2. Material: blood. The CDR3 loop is CASSVGPSGWMNTGELFF. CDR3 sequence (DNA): TGTGCCAGCAGCGTAGGTCCTAGCGGGTGGATGAACACCGGGGAGCTGTTTTTT.